The entry below gives a single TCR beta chain sequence along with its context. The antigen remains undetermined. The time point was: proximal margin of the surgical specimen (macroscopically non-inflamed). Sequencing was performed with immunoSEQ multiplex PCR; in TCRdb, only in-frame clones are kept and a portion is missing. This sample has some 2,000 clones; around 85% occur once, and the top ten carry roughly 13%. The data were obtained in a study of T cell repertoires in ileal Crohn's disease. Study overall: From the resection specimen's proximal margin, biopsies were taken as MI. TCRB immunosequencing input was approximately 450 nanograms of biopsy DNA per sample. Study results and limitations: Compared with CD4 T cells, sorted CD8 cells carried more expanded clones.

In germline, CDR1 is KGHSH, CDR2 LQKENI. Losses at the gene ends were 1 base for V and 6 bases for J; bases not matched to a gene: 4. This CDR3 has 14 residues. Sequencing was done on a sample of ileal tissue. The chain has TRBV18 and TRBJ1-1, with 8 bases matching TRBD1. This sequence was found in an adult with Crohn's disease. CDR3 residues: CASSPRGQGAEAFF. In DNA, the CDR3 is TGTGCCAGCTCACCACGAGGACAGGGCGCTGAAGCTTTCTTT.